This T cell receptor (beta chain) was found in a study of T cell repertoires in cytomegalovirus infection. About the research overall: HLA-B-restricted CMV epitopes that are well studied, plus recently identified HLA-C-restricted ones, were used by the study. An indication of both CMV infection and matching HLA type came from public TCR beta signatures. Study-wide results and caveats: There were HLA-C-restricted CMV-specific TCR beta clonotypes dominating the ex vivo response. Frequencies of public TCR beta families were cumulated, and this identified carriers of CMV plus the relevant HLA.

TCRdb re-called the reads through MiXCR, storing one row per CDR3 protein. The sample has more than 300,000 distinct CDR3 sequences; roughly 34% are singletons. V lost 4 bases to trimming and J lost 7 bases; unmatched junction nucleotides: 9. Germline V CDR1 and CDR2: SGHTA, FQGNSA. This CDR3 comprises 16 residues. This clonotype has a count of ten or more. What it binds is unknown. This receptor was identified in a human donor in good health (CMV status not recorded). Some clones in this sample may be carry-over from other donors' samples. The chain recombines TRBV7-2 with TRBJ2-3; 12 bases align to TRBD2. The sample consisted of cultured PBMCs, taken from culture after CMV antigen stimulation. Here the CDR3 DNA reads TGTGCCAGCAGCTCAACCGGACTAGCGGGACAGAATACGCAGTATTTT. Residues: CASSSTGLAGQNTQYF.